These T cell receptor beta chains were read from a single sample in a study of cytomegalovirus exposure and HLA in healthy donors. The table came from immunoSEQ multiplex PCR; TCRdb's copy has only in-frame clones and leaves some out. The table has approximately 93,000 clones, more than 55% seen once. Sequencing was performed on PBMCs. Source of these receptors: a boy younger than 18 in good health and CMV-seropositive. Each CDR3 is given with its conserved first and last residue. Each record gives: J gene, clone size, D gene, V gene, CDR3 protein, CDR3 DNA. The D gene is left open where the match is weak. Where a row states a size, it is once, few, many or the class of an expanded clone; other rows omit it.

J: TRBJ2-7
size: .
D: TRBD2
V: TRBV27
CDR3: CASSPESGGWYEQYF
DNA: TGTGCCAGCAGTCCCGAAAGCGGGGGGTGGTACGAGCAGTACTTC

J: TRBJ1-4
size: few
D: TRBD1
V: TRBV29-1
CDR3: CSALGQSNEKLFF
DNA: TGCAGCGCCCTGGGACAGTCTAATGAAAAACTGTTTTTT

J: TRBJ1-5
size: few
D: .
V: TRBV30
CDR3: CAGGGGGGNQPQHF
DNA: TGTGCTGGCGGAGGGGGGGGCGGCAATCAGCCCCAGCATTTT

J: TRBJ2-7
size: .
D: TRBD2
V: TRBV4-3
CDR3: CASSQGPSGDYEQYF
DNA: TGCGCCAGCAGCCAAGGCCCTAGCGGCGACTACGAGCAGTACTTC

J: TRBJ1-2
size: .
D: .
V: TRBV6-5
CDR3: CASSEVGGAKPYPF
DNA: TGTGCCAGCAGTGAAGTAGGGGGAGCAAAACCTTACCCCTTC

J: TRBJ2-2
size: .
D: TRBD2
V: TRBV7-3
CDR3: CASSWVAGANTGELFF
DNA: TGTGCCAGCAGCTGGGTAGCGGGGGCCAACACCGGGGAGCTGTTTTTT

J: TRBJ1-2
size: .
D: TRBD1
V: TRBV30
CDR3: CAWSGGTGGDYGYTF
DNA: TGTGCCTGGAGTGGAGGGACAGGAGGAGACTATGGCTACACCTTC

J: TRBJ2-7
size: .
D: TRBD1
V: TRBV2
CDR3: CASSDADRISYEQYF
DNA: TGTGCCAGCAGTGATGCGGACAGGATCTCCTACGAGCAGTACTTC

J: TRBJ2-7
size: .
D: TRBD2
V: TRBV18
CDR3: CASSPAGGKYEQYF
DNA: TGTGCCAGCTCACCGGCGGGGGGCAAGTACGAGCAGTACTTC

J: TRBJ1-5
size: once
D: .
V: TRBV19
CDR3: CASSAGQIQPQHF
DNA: TGTGCCAGTAGTGCCGGACAGATTCAGCCCCAGCATTTT

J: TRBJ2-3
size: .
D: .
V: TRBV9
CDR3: CASSPGTDTQYF
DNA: TGTGCCAGCAGCCCAGGCACAGATACGCAGTATTTT

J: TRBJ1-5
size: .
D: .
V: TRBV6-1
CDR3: CASSEAVGGLQHF
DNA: TGTGCCAGCAGTGAAGCTGTCGGGGGACTCCAGCATTTT

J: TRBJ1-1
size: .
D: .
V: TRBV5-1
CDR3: CASSLPGSAEAFF
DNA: TGCGCCAGCAGCTTGCCGGGTAGCGCTGAAGCTTTCTTT

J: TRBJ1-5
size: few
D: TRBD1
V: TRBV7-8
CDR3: CASSSIGPRGALNQPQHF
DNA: TGTGCCAGCAGCTCGATAGGGCCCAGGGGGGCCTTGAATCAGCCCCAGCATTTT

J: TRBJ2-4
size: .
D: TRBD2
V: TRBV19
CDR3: CASSNLVGGRDIQYF
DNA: TGTGCCAGTAGTAACTTGGTGGGGGGGAGGGACATTCAGTACTTC

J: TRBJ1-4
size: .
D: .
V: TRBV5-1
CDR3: CASSQLGANEKLFF
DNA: TGCGCCAGCAGCCAACTGGGCGCTAATGAAAAACTGTTTTTT

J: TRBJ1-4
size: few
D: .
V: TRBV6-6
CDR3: CASSNREEKLFF
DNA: TGTGCCAGCAGTAACAGGGAGGAAAAACTGTTTTTT